These T cell receptor beta chains were read from a single sample in a study of blood T cell repertoires in COVID-19. Libraries were prepared by immunoSEQ multiplex PCR; TCRdb keeps only in-frame clonotypes and omits some of them. The data show over 200,000 clones, about 90% seen once. Input material: peripheral blood. The receptors here all came from a man in his forties or fifties with active or convalescent COVID-19. Both conserved end residues are part of each CDR3. Each record gives: clone size, J gene, D gene, V gene, CDR3 protein, CDR3 DNA. D genes are given only for firm matches. Some rows have no size entry. The others give once, few or many, or a class for an expanded clone.

size: few
J: TRBJ1-1
D: -
V: TRBV5-1
CDR3: CASSLARWGVTEAFF
DNA: TGCGCCAGCAGCTTGGCCAGGTGGGGGGTGACTGAAGCTTTCTTT

size: -
J: TRBJ1-3
D: -
V: TRBV7-9
CDR3: CASSLSLRGSSGNTIYF
DNA: TGTGCCAGCAGCCTAAGTCTTAGGGGTAGCTCTGGAAACACCATATATTTT

size: -
J: TRBJ1-4
D: -
V: TRBV29-1
CDR3: CSVLKGHLNEKLFF
DNA: TGCAGCGTCCTAAAGGGACACCTTAATGAAAAACTGTTTTTT

size: few
J: TRBJ2-1
D: -
V: TRBV6-2/TRBV6-3
CDR3: CASSLSDEQFF
DNA: TGTGCCAGCAGCCTCAGCGATGAGCAGTTCTTC

size: -
J: TRBJ2-5
D: TRBD2
V: TRBV6-2/TRBV6-3
CDR3: CASSYPPSGGRETQYF
DNA: TGTGCCAGCAGTTACCCGCCGAGCGGGGGAAGGGAGACCCAGTACTTC

size: -
J: TRBJ2-7
D: -
V: TRBV28
CDR3: CASSLSQGRKQYF
DNA: TGTGCCAGCAGTTTATCACAGGGAAGAAAGCAGTACTTC

size: few
J: TRBJ2-5
D: -
V: TRBV18
CDR3: CASSRTRAFQETQYF
DNA: TGTGCCAGCTCGCGCACCAGGGCCTTCCAAGAGACCCAGTACTTC

size: -
J: TRBJ2-6
D: TRBD1
V: TRBV7-8
CDR3: CASSLNLGQGVSGANVLTF
DNA: TGTGCCAGCAGCTTAAACCTGGGACAGGGCGTCTCTGGGGCCAACGTCCTGACTTTC

size: -
J: TRBJ2-7
D: TRBD2
V: TRBV5-5
CDR3: CASSSTSQTSYEQYF
DNA: TGTGCCAGCAGCTCGACTAGCCAGACCTCCTACGAGCAGTACTTC

size: -
J: TRBJ2-7
D: TRBD1
V: TRBV5-1
CDR3: CASSLNRGVGIGEQYF
DNA: TGCGCCAGCAGCTTAAACAGGGGAGTCGGGATAGGCGAGCAGTACTTC

size: once
J: TRBJ2-1
D: TRBD2
V: TRBV29-1
CDR3: CSVLAGSYNEQFF
DNA: TGCAGCGTGCTAGCGGGCTCCTACAATGAGCAGTTCTTC

size: once
J: TRBJ1-2
D: -
V: TRBV9
CDR3: CASSGLYGIITF
DNA: TGTGCCAGCAGCGGACTCTACGGGATTATCACCTTC

size: -
J: TRBJ2-5
D: -
V: TRBV27
CDR3: CASSSKGGRGEGETQYF
DNA: TGTGCCAGCAGTTCCAAGGGTGGACGGGGAGAAGGAGAGACCCAGTACTTC

size: -
J: TRBJ1-1
D: -
V: TRBV30
CDR3: CAWSGVSDTEAFF
DNA: TGTGCCTGGAGCGGTGTTTCGGACACTGAAGCTTTCTTT

size: few
J: TRBJ1-3
D: -
V: TRBV7-2
CDR3: CASSRRANGNTIYF
DNA: TGTGCCAGCAGCCGCAGGGCTAACGGAAACACCATATATTTT

size: -
J: TRBJ1-2
D: -
V: TRBV12-3/TRBV12-4
CDR3: CASSLTGLGGYTF
DNA: TGTGCCAGCAGTTTAACAGGCCTCGGGGGCTACACCTTC

size: -
J: TRBJ1-2
D: TRBD1
V: TRBV29-1
CDR3: CSATPGQGGYTF
DNA: TGCAGCGCCACGCCGGGACAGGGAGGCTACACCTTC

size: -
J: TRBJ2-3
D: -
V: TRBV7-2
CDR3: CASSPSSVPDTQYF
DNA: TGTGCCAGCTCCCCTAGCTCCGTCCCAGATACGCAGTATTTT

size: once
J: TRBJ1-5
D: -
V: TRBV14
CDR3: CASSTGGGNQPQHF
DNA: TGTGCCAGCAGCACGGGGGGGGGCAATCAGCCCCAGCATTTT

size: -
J: TRBJ2-3
D: -
V: TRBV27
CDR3: CASSPQVNTQYF
DNA: TGTGCCAGCAGTCCCCAGGTTAATACGCAGTATTTT

size: -
J: TRBJ2-7
D: -
V: TRBV28
CDR3: CASSLFQGTHEQYF
DNA: TGTGCCAGCAGTTTATTCCAGGGAACCCACGAGCAGTACTTC

size: -
J: TRBJ2-7
D: TRBD2
V: TRBV18
CDR3: CASSILAEAYEQYF
DNA: TGTGCCAGCTCAATACTAGCGGAGGCCTACGAGCAGTACTTC

size: -
J: TRBJ1-2
D: -
V: TRBV4-2
CDR3: CASSPRLTANYGYTF
DNA: TGTGCCAGCAGCCCGCGATTGACAGCAAACTATGGCTACACCTTC

size: -
J: TRBJ2-3
D: TRBD2
V: TRBV6-1
CDR3: CASSEGFLTSGSDTQYF
DNA: TGTGCCAGCAGTGAAGGTTTTCTGACTAGCGGGTCAGATACGCAGTATTTT

size: once
J: TRBJ2-7
D: TRBD2
V: TRBV27
CDR3: CASSLLAGSYEQYF
DNA: TGTGCCAGCAGTTTGCTAGCGGGGTCCTACGAGCAGTACTTC

size: -
J: TRBJ2-7
D: TRBD1
V: TRBV27
CDR3: CASSLSAGGEYEQYF
DNA: TGTGCCAGCAGTTTATCCGCAGGGGGAGAATACGAGCAGTACTTC

size: -
J: TRBJ2-7
D: -
V: TRBV6-5
CDR3: CASSTRQVYMGEQYF
DNA: TGTGCCAGCAGTACCCGACAGGTGTATATGGGCGAGCAGTACTTC

size: -
J: TRBJ2-1
D: TRBD2
V: TRBV2
CDR3: CASTKEAGLAGSAQFF
DNA: TGTGCCAGCACTAAAGAGGCGGGACTAGCGGGAAGCGCGCAGTTCTTC

size: -
J: TRBJ1-4
D: -
V: TRBV24-1
CDR3: CATSDFFSEKLFF
DNA: TGTGCCACCAGTGATTTCTTCAGTGAAAAACTGTTTTTT

size: many
J: TRBJ2-5
D: -
V: TRBV6-4
CDR3: CASSTGSGTQETQYF
DNA: TGTGCCAGCAGTACTGGTAGCGGAACACAAGAGACCCAGTACTTC

size: -
J: TRBJ2-2
D: TRBD2
V: TRBV4-2
CDR3: CASSPELAGGNTGELFF
DNA: TGTGCCAGCAGCCCAGAACTAGCGGGGGGGAACACCGGGGAGCTGTTTTTT

size: -
J: TRBJ1-5
D: -
V: TRBV27
CDR3: CASSLQGGGQPQHF
DNA: TGTGCCAGCAGTTTACAGGGTGGTGGTCAGCCCCAGCATTTT

size: -
J: TRBJ1-1
D: TRBD1
V: TRBV19
CDR3: CASGPGTGGFPEAFF
DNA: TGTGCCAGTGGACCCGGGACAGGGGGATTCCCGGAAGCTTTCTTT

size: -
J: TRBJ2-2
D: -
V: TRBV28
CDR3: CASSLPSGAGSGTGELFF
DNA: TGTGCCAGCAGTTTACCCTCAGGGGCCGGCTCGGGGACCGGGGAGCTGTTTTTT

size: -
J: TRBJ1-4
D: TRBD1
V: TRBV11-2
CDR3: CASSPPLYGQAEKLFF
DNA: TGTGCCAGCAGCCCACCCCTTTACGGACAGGCCGAAAAACTGTTTTTT

size: -
J: TRBJ1-1
D: TRBD1
V: TRBV15
CDR3: CATSRDRPGQGLTEAFF
DNA: TGTGCCACCAGCAGAGATAGACCCGGACAGGGGTTAACTGAAGCTTTCTTT